This TCR beta chain was recorded in a study of shared clonotypes between healthy human individuals. For the study at large: A couple of women and a few men aged 18 to 49 made up the donors. The study used three CD4 naive, three CD4 memory, two CD8 naive and one CD8 memory plate per donor.

It was CD45RO-negative cells, positively selected for CCR7, that made up naive CD8 cells, with terminally differentiated effector memory CD45RA+ cells excluded. Every contributor of samples was a Caucasian grown-up residing in Nashville, Tennessee. Sequencing was performed with immunoSEQ multiplex PCR; in TCRdb, only in-frame clones are kept and a portion is missing. The sample includes about 2 million clones, approximately 95% of them seen just once. Sequencing used naive CD8+ T cells sorted from blood. This clonotype originated in a man between 18 and 35 years old in good health.

The CDR3 DNA reads as TGTGCCAGCATAAAGCCCGACACTGAAGCTTTCTTT. Its protein product is CASIKPDTEAFF. V and J are TRBV2 and TRBJ1-1; D is unclear. The CDR3 has 12 amino acids. Germline assignment: CDR1 SNHLY and CDR2 FYNNEI. Trimming removed 7 bases from V and 3 bases from J, with 9 bases in between. Based on the CDR3 plus reference TRBV2 and TRBJ1-1, the full variable domain is EPEVTQTPSHQVTQMGQEVILRCVPISNHLYFYWYRQILGQKVEFLVSFYNNEISEKSEIFDDQFSVERPDGSNFTLKIRSTKLEDSAMYFCASIKPDTEAFFGQGTRLTVV.